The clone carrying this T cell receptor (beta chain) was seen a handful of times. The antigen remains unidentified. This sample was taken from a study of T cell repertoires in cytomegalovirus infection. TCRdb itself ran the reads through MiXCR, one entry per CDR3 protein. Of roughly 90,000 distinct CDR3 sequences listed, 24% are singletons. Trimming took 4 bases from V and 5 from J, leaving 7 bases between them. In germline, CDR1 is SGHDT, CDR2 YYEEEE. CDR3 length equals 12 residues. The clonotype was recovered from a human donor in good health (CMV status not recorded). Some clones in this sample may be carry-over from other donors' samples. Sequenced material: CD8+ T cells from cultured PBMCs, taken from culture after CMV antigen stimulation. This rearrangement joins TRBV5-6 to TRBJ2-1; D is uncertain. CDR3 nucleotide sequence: TGTGCCAGCAGCCTACCCGACAATGAGCAGTTCTTC. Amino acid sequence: CASSLPDNEQFF.